The sample holds a few counts of the clone carrying this T cell receptor beta chain. Profiling relied on immunoSEQ multiplex PCR, and the TCRdb table lists in-frame clones only, not all of them. The table records under 400,000 clones, 85% to 90% of them present only once. The data were taken from a study of blood T cell repertoires in COVID-19. At the level of the study: Specimens from acute and convalescent COVID-19 originated in the United States, Italy and Spain. T cells, B-cell-depleted T cells, or PBMCs supplied cDNA or gDNA.

The CDR3 extends over 17 amino acids. In germline, CDR1 is SGHAT, CDR2 FQNNGV. Trimming at V came to 2 bases and at J to 4 bases, leaving 9 bases not matched to a gene. The sample taken for sequencing was peripheral blood. The rearrangement links TRBV11-2 to TRBJ2-2, with 8 bases that match TRBD2. This clonotype was sampled from a young man with active or convalescent COVID-19. The CDR3 DNA follows: TGTGCCAGCAGCTTAAGGGGCGGCGGGAGGACCACCGGGGAGCTGTTTTTT. It encodes CASSLRGGGRTTGELFF.